This passage covers 22 T cell receptor beta chains from one sample sequenced in a study of Ad26.COV2.S vaccination and SARS-CoV-2 variants. Here immunoSEQ multiplex PCR was the method, and the copy in TCRdb shows in-frame clones only, minus some. This sample yields about 350,000 clones, of which about nine tenths are seen a single time; roughly 3.1% belongs to the top ten. Treatment denoted: 15 to 20 received Ad26.COV2.S at low or high dose, single or two shots; 5 received placebo; per-sample allocation not given. Vaccine and placebo recipients were sampled on day 63 after the first injection. The sample here was peripheral blood, taken in a trial of Ad26.COV2.S vaccine versus placebo. These receptors were obtained from a person aged 18-65 years who received the Ad26.COV2.S COVID-19 vaccine or a placebo.

The V and J genes are TRBV6-6 and TRBJ2-3; 7 bases match TRBD2. Unmatched junction bases numbered 7, after V lost 4 bases and J lost 0 bases. CDR3 length: 16 amino acids. Germline loops: CDR1 MNHNY, CDR2 SVGAGI (reference sequence). The DNA for the CDR3 is TGTGCCAGCAGTTTACCCTGGGGGGGTAGCACAGATACGCAGTATTTT. It is translated as CASSLPWGGSTDTQYF.

The rearrangement links TRBV13 to TRBJ1-1; D is ambiguous. The germline CDR1 and CDR2 sequences are PRHDT and FYEKMQ (reference sequence). There are 15 residues in the CDR3. V was trimmed by 5 bases and J by 1 base, leaving 14 bases between them. CDR3 region: CASSGSGYSNTEAFF. The CDR3 region has the DNA TGTGCCAGCAGCGGAAGTGGGTACTCGAACACTGAAGCTTTCTTT.

J is TRBJ1-1 and V is TRBV7-6; 7 bases line up with TRBD1. V lost 5 bases, J lost 1 base, and 10 bases stayed unmatched. The CDR3 sequence is 16 residues long. Germline lookup yields CDR1 SGHVS and CDR2 FNYEAQ. The CDR3 DNA sequence: TGTGCCAGCAGCCCGCGGGACAGTTTACCGAACACTGAAGCTTTCTTT. This encodes CASSPRDSLPNTEAFF.

The chain is built from TRBV7-9 and TRBJ2-3, with 14 bases matching TRBD2. There are 16 residues in the CDR3. V was clipped by 8 bases and J by 5 bases; unmatched bases: 9. Germline lookup yields CDR1 SEHNR and CDR2 FQNEAQ (reference sequence). CDR3 coding DNA: TGTGCCAGCGCAAGACTAGCGGGGGGGCAGGGAGATACGCAGTATTTT. Translated, it gives CASARLAGGQGDTQYF.

The gene calls are TRBV30 and TRBJ1-3; 8 bases map to TRBD1. This CDR3 has 14 amino acids. With V trimmed by 0 bases and J by 4 bases, 2 bases remained unmatched. From germline, CDR1 is GTSNPN and CDR2 SVGIG (reference sequence). The CDR3 reads CAWSVDRVGNTIYF. The CDR3 bases are TGTGCCTGGAGTGTGGACAGGGTCGGAAACACCATATATTTT. Looking up the rest from reference TRBV30 and TRBJ1-3 gives the full variable domain: SQTIHQWPATLVQPVGSPLSLECTVEGTSNPNLYWYRQAAGRGLQLLFYSVGIGQISSEVPQNLSASRPQDRQFILSSKKLLLSDSGFYLCAWSVDRVGNTIYFGEGSWLTVV.

This chain uses TRBV6-1 with TRBJ2-7, with 7 positions matching TRBD1. Trimming removed 3 bases from V and 4 bases from J; junction bases left unmatched: 9. In germline, CDR1 is MNHNS, CDR2 SASEGT. The CDR3 sequence is 15 residues long. The CDR3, as DNA: TGTGCCAGCAGTGATCCGACAGGGACGGGATACGAGCAGTACTTC. Protein: CASSDPTGTGYEQYF.

The chain employs TRBV14 and TRBJ2-3; 8 bases align to TRBD1. Germline CDR1 and CDR2: SGHDN and FVKESK. The length of the CDR3 is 18 residues. V shed 4 bases and J 2 bases; nucleotides not matched to a gene: 14. This CDR3 reads CASSLGVHVTGVTDTQYF. The CDR3 DNA sequence: TGTGCCAGCAGCCTGGGGGTCCATGTGACAGGGGTCACAGATACGCAGTATTTT.

V usage is TRBV19 and J usage is TRBJ1-5; D gene uncertain. Trimming pared 5 bases from V and 5 bases from J, leaving 10 bases between. The CDR3 covers 13 residues. Germline V gene sequence: CDR1 LNHDA, CDR2 SQIVND (reference sequence). CDR3 in DNA: TGTGCCAGTAGTTTCTTTGAGCATCAGCCCCAGCATTTT. It translates to CASSFFEHQPQHF.

This clone appeared a single time. The V and J genes are TRBV9 and TRBJ2-5, with D perhaps assigned TRBD1 or TRBD2 (5 bases each). Germline CDR1 and CDR2: SGDLS and YYNGEE. With 0 bases removed from V and 5 bases from J, the gap between germline ends came to 14 bases. This CDR3 is built from 15 residues. Here the CDR3 DNA reads TGTGCCAGCAGCGTAGATGGGGGTAAGGGGGAGACCCAGTACTTC. Its protein is CASSVDGGKGETQYF.

The rearrangement uses TRBV4-2 and TRBJ1-1; TRBD1 might be the D (6 bases). Per germline, CDR1 LGHNA and CDR2 YNFKEQ. The V gene lost 4 bases and the J gene lost 6 bases, with 18 bases spanning the gap. This CDR3 region has 15 residues. The chain's CDR3 is CASSRATGGGPEAFF. The CDR3 nucleotides read TGTGCCAGCAGCCGCGCGACAGGTGGGGGCCCTGAAGCTTTCTTT.

This clone was seen a handful of times. V gene TRBV27 combines with J gene TRBJ1-6; 8 bases match TRBD1. Germline CDR1 reads MNHEY; CDR2 reads SMNVEV (reference sequence). The trim removed 3 bases at V and 6 bases at J, leaving 4 bases unmatched. The CDR3 contains 15 residues. CDR3: CASSLTGVLNSPLHF. CDR3 coding DNA: TGTGCCAGCAGTTTGACAGGGGTACTTAATTCACCCCTCCACTTT.

This chain links TRBV12-3 or TRBV12-4 with TRBJ2-3; possibly TRBD1 for D (5 bases). This CDR3 contains 13 residues. Trimming removed 1 base from V and 4 bases from J, with 6 bases in between. CDR3 protein: CASSLGQSDTQYF. The CDR3 DNA sequence: TGTGCCAGCAGTTTAGGACAGTCAGATACGCAGTATTTT.

The J gene is TRBJ1-2, the V gene TRBV5-4; maybe TRBD1 (5 bases). V lost 4 bases and J 11 bases, leaving 18 bases between the germline ends. This CDR3 has 13 amino acids. Per the germline V gene, CDR1 is SGHNT and CDR2 is YYREEE (reference sequence). CDR3 DNA: TGTGCCAGCAGCAACGGGACCCGTGTGGTGTACACCTTC. The encoded protein is CASSNGTRVVYTF.

The chain uses TRBV28 and TRBJ1-2, with a possible D match to TRBD1 (5 bases). This CDR3 is built from 12 residues. With 5 bases removed from V and 8 bases from J, the gap between germline ends came to 12 bases. Per germline, CDR1 MDHEN and CDR2 SYDVKM. The DNA of the CDR3 is TGTGCCAGCAGTCCCAGGGTTATAGGCTACACCTTC. Translation gives CASSPRVIGYTF.

The chain recombines TRBV7-9 with TRBJ1-5, with 8 bases lining up with TRBD1. V trimming: 3 bases; J trimming: 1 base; junction bases outside the gene matches: 2. The V gene's germline CDR1 is SEHNR and CDR2 FQNEAQ (reference sequence). The CDR3 length is 15 residues. The CDR3 sequence is CASSFDRGSNQPQHF. The CDR3 DNA follows: TGTGCCAGCAGCTTCGACAGGGGAAGCAATCAGCCCCAGCATTTT.

The chain carries TRBV7-3 and TRBJ2-3; 12 bases match TRBD2. V shed 5 bases and J 4 bases; nucleotides not matched to a gene: 7. Per the germline V gene, CDR1 is SGHTA and CDR2 is FQGTGA. The CDR3 is 16 amino acids. In DNA form, the CDR3 reads TGTGCCAGCAGCATAGGACTAGCGGGGAAGGCAGATACGCAGTATTTT. It yields the protein CASSIGLAGKADTQYF.

The rearrangement uses TRBV7-9 and TRBJ2-1; TRBD1 matches 10 bases. V shed 5 bases and J 0 bases; nucleotides not matched to a gene: 13. CDR1 and CDR2 from the germline V gene are SEHNR and FQNEAQ (reference sequence). The CDR3 is 19 amino acids. CDR3 in amino acids: CASSEGQGVDFSSYNEQFF. The CDR3 region has the DNA TGTGCCAGCAGCGAAGGACAGGGGGTCGACTTTAGCTCCTACAATGAGCAGTTCTTC. Full variable domain (missing parts from reference TRBV7-9 and TRBJ2-1): DTGVSQNPRHKITKRGQNVTFRCDPISEHNRLYWYRQTLGQGPEFLTYFQNEAQLEKSRLLSDRFSAERPKGSFSTLEIQRTEQGDSAMYLCASSEGQGVDFSSYNEQFFGPGTRLTVL.

This clone was detected only once. Sequence at one end of the junction differs from germline and may be a read error. The chain has TRBV7-7 and TRBJ2-5, with a weak D call TRBD1 (6 bases). There are 17 residues in the CDR3. CDR1 SSHAT and CDR2 FNYEAQ come from the germline V gene (reference sequence). This CDR3 is CASSLGPGHRFQETQYF. The CDR3 DNA follows: TGTGCTAGCAGCTTAGGACCGGGACACCGGTTCCAAGAGACCCAGTACTTC.

This rearrangement joins TRBV7-3 to TRBJ2-4; D possibly corresponds to TRBD1 (5 bases). Trimming stripped 2 bases from V and 5 bases from J, with 13 bases between. Germline V gene data show CDR1 as SGHTA and CDR2 as FQGTGA. The CDR3 sequence is 15 residues long. The CDR3 coding sequence is TGTGCCAGCAGCTTAGGGGCAGGGCAGGAAAACATTCAGTACTTC. Translating gives CASSLGAGQENIQYF.

The V gene is TRBV10-3, the J gene TRBJ2-7, with D possibly TRBD1 on 7 matching bases. The germline V and J ends were trimmed by 7 bases and 0 bases, with 13 bases remaining between them. The CDR3 runs 14 residues. Germline lookup yields CDR1 ENHRY and CDR2 SYGVKD. The CDR3 here is CAIMEGQTSYEQYF. The DNA for the CDR3 is TGTGCCATCATGGAGGGACAGACCTCCTACGAGCAGTACTTC.

The chain is built from TRBV19 and TRBJ2-7; TRBD1 agrees at 7 bases. Germline assignment: CDR1 LNHDA and CDR2 SQIVND (reference sequence). The junction had 9 bases not matched to a gene; V was cut back by 7 bases and J by 0 bases. The CDR3 sequence is 15 residues long. The CDR3 region has the DNA TGTGCCAGTACCGCCGGGACAGCAAGCTCCTACGAGCAGTACTTC. Its protein is CASTAGTASSYEQYF.

The chain joins TRBV27 to TRBJ1-1; maybe TRBD1 (6 bases). CDR3 length: 13 residues. The V gene lost 0 bases and the J gene lost 4 bases, with 6 bases spanning the gap. CDR1 is MNHEY, CDR2 SMNVEV, per germline (reference sequence). The CDR3: CASSLSGGTEAFF. DNA for the CDR3: TGTGCCAGCAGTTTATCAGGGGGCACTGAAGCTTTCTTT.